This is a list of T cell receptor beta chains from one sample in a study of T cells in Graves' hyperthyroidism and ophthalmopathy. Each CDR3 protein is one row after TCRdb ran MiXCR on the multiplex PCR reads. The sample comprises roughly 720,000 distinct CDR3 sequences, roughly 17% of which are singletons, and 15% to 19% rests with the top ten. The specimen sequenced was blood. These receptors originate from a man aged 45-60 years with Graves' hyperthyroidism. The CDR3 runs from the conserved cysteine through the conserved F or W. The order of the fields is CDR3 length, D gene, J gene, V gene, clone size, CDR3 DNA, CDR3 protein. The D gene is left open where the match is weak. Clone size is given for some rows only: seen once, a few or many times, or a class if the clone is expanded.

16 | TRBD2 | TRBJ2-1 | TRBV10-3 | - | TGTGCCATCAGTGTGCGGGAGGGCCGTTCCTACAATGAGCAGTTCTTC | CAISVREGRSYNEQFF
15 | TRBD1 | TRBJ2-5 | TRBV27 | few | TGTGCCAGCAGTTTCGAGTACAGGGGGCGAGAGACCCAGTACTTC | CASSFEYRGRETQYF
17 | TRBD1 | TRBJ1-5 | TRBV2 | many | TGTGCCAGCATTGGACAGGGGGCCGCCGGGGGCAATCAGCCCCAGCATTTT | CASIGQGAAGGNQPQHF
14 | TRBD2 | TRBJ2-7 | TRBV20-1 | - | TGCAGTGCTAGAGATTTGGCGGGGGGGGACGAGCAGTACTTC | CSARDLAGGDEQYF
15 | TRBD2 | TRBJ2-3 | TRBV3-1 | - | TGTGCCAGCAGCCAACAGGGAGGGTACGTAGATACGCAGTATTTT | CASSQQGGYVDTQYF
15 | - | TRBJ1-5 | TRBV24-1 | - | TGTGCCACCAGTGATTCCCGACAGGACAATCAGCCCCAGCATTTT | CATSDSRQDNQPQHF
14 | TRBD1 | TRBJ1-4 | TRBV2 | many | TGTGCCAGCAGTAGGCGGACAGGGGATGAAAAACTGTTTTTT | CASSRRTGDEKLFF
13 | TRBD1 | TRBJ2-1 | TRBV2 | - | TGTGCCAGCAGTGTCTACAGGGGCTATGAGCAGTTCTTC | CASSVYRGYEQFF
13 | TRBD2 | TRBJ2-7 | TRBV9 | few | TGTGCCAGCAGCCCGGGACTAGTCTACGAGCAGTACTTC | CASSPGLVYEQYF
13 | - | TRBJ2-5 | TRBV6-1 | many | TGTGCCGTCCTAAGGAGCAGTAAAGAGACCCAGTACTTC | CAVLRSSKETQYF
16 | - | TRBJ1-1 | TRBV7-2 | - | TGTGCCAGCAGCTTAGTCCTGGGCCACGGGGTCTCTGAAGCTTTCTTT | CASSLVLGHGVSEAFF
16 | - | TRBJ1-2 | TRBV2 | many | TGTGCCAGCAGTGAACGTCCGCCGGGACAAACCTATGGCTACACCTTC | CASSERPPGQTYGYTF
12 | - | TRBJ2-3 | TRBV29-1 | many | TGCAGCGTTGTAAGGGGGACAGATACGCAGTATTTT | CSVVRGTDTQYF
15 | - | TRBJ2-1 | TRBV9 | many | TGTGCCAGCAGCGTAATGGGCAGAACCTACAATGAGCAGTTCTTC | CASSVMGRTYNEQFF
16 | TRBD2 | TRBJ2-1 | TRBV24-1 | - | TGTGCCACCAGTGATCTTAGCGGGAGAGGGTGGAATGAGCAGTTCTTC | CATSDLSGRGWNEQFF
15 | - | TRBJ1-4 | TRBV7-9 | many | TGTGCCAGCAGCTTATTGACACCAACTAATGAAAAACTGTTTTTT | CASSLLTPTNEKLFF
13 | TRBD1 | TRBJ2-7 | TRBV7-7 | - | TGTGCTAGCAGCTCGGGGACAGGTCTGGAGCAGTACTTC | CASSSGTGLEQYF
14 | - | TRBJ2-5 | TRBV28 | many | TGTGCCAGCAGTTCCCGGGCCCTCGGCGGGTTTGGGTACTTC | CASSSRALGGFGYF
14 | TRBD1 | TRBJ2-7 | TRBV28 | many | TGTGCCAGCAGTTTCCGGGACAGGTTGTGGGAGCAGTACTTC | CASSFRDRLWEQYF
15 | - | TRBJ1-1 | TRBV11-2 | many | TGTGCCAGCAGCCTAAAGACAGCGATGAACACTGAAGCTTTCTTT | CASSLKTAMNTEAFF
14 | - | TRBJ2-5 | TRBV7-3 | - | TGTGCCAGCAGCTCTGGACCAGTCGGAGAGACCCAGTACTTC | CASSSGPVGETQYF
14 | TRBD2 | TRBJ2-7 | TRBV9 | many | TGTGCCAGCAGCGTAAGCGGGAGGGCCTACGAGCAGTACTTC | CASSVSGRAYEQYF
13 | TRBD2 | TRBJ2-5 | TRBV5-1 | - | TGCGCCAGCAGCCTGATGACTAGCGGGAGGGAGTACTTC | CASSLMTSGREYF
13 | TRBD1 | TRBJ1-2 | TRBV28 | many | TGTGCCAGCACCTTGGACAGGACCCATGGCTACACCTTC | CASTLDRTHGYTF
16 | TRBD1 | TRBJ2-2 | TRBV5-8 | - | TGTGCCAGCAGCTTGTCTGGCAGGGGGCGTACCGGGGAGCTGTTTTTT | CASSLSGRGRTGELFF
12 | - | TRBJ2-1 | TRBV20-1 | few | TGCAGTGCCCCGACAGGTCACAATGAGCAGTTCTTC | CSAPTGHNEQFF
16 | - | TRBJ1-6 | TRBV10-3 | many | TGTGCCATCAGTGATCACACCGACAGGTTTAATTCACCCCTCCACTTT | CAISDHTDRFNSPLHF
16 | - | TRBJ2-5 | TRBV4-1 | - | TGCGCCAGCAGCCACACACCAGGGGGGTCACGAGAGACCCAGTACTTC | CASSHTPGGSRETQYF
18 | - | TRBJ2-1 | TRBV28 | many | TGTGCCAGCAGTTCACCCCGAAGATTCCAAGTTTCCTACAATGAGCAGTTCTTC | CASSSPRRFQVSYNEQFF
14 | TRBD1 | TRBJ1-3 | TRBV5-1 | - | TGCGCCAGCAGAGAGGGGGCGAGGGGAAACACCATATATTTT | CASREGARGNTIYF
14 | - | TRBJ1-1 | TRBV18 | - | TGTGCCAGCTCTCTCATACCCGGTACCACTGAAGCTTTCTTT | CASSLIPGTTEAFF
15 | - | TRBJ1-1 | TRBV19 | many | TGTGCCAGTGGGGACCGGGGACTCATGAACACTGAAGCTTTCTTT | CASGDRGLMNTEAFF
12 | - | TRBJ1-5 | TRBV6-2/TRBV6-3 | many | TGTGCCAGCAGTTACTCGGACGGGCCCCAGCATTTT | CASSYSDGPQHF
15 | TRBD1 | TRBJ1-5 | TRBV19 | many | TGTGCCATTAGTGCCGGGACAGGGCACAATCAGCCCCAGCATTTT | CAISAGTGHNQPQHF
14 | - | TRBJ2-7 | TRBV20-1 | - | TGCAGTGCTAGACGATCGGACAGATCCTACGAGCAGTACTTC | CSARRSDRSYEQYF
13 | - | TRBJ1-5 | TRBV10-2 | - | TGCGCCAGCAGCCCGGGGGGCAAAGAGCCCCAGCATTTT | CASSPGGKEPQHF
17 | TRBD1 | TRBJ1-1 | TRBV5-1 | many | TGCGCCAGCAGCTATTTCACAGGGGTTGGAATGAACACTGAAGCTTTCTTT | CASSYFTGVGMNTEAFF
15 | - | TRBJ2-3 | TRBV2 | many | TGTGCCAGCAGGCTCCGGGACATTTACACAGATACGCAGTATTTT | CASRLRDIYTDTQYF
11 | - | TRBJ1-2 | TRBV29-1 | few | TGCAGCGTTGGGGCGTCCGCTGGCTACACCTTC | CSVGASAGYTF
14 | - | TRBJ1-5 | TRBV24-1 | few | TGTGCCACCAGTCAAGGGCTCAGCAATCAGCCCCAGCATTTT | CATSQGLSNQPQHF
15 | - | TRBJ2-1 | TRBV2 | many | TGTGCCAGCAGTGATCCCCAGACCACCTACAATGAGCAGTTCTTC | CASSDPQTTYNEQFF